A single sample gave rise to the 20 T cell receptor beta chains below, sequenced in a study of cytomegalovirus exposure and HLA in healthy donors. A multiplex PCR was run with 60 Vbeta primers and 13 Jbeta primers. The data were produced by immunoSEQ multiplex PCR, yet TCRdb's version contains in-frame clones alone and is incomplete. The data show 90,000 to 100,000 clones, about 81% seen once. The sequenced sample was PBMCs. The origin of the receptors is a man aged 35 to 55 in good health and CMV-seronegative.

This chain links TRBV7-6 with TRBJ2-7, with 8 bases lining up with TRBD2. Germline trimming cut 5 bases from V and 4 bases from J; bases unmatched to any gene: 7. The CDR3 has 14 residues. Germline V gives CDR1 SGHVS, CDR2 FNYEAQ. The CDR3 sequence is CASSQGLVGYEQYF. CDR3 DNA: TGTGCCAGCAGCCAGGGACTAGTTGGGTACGAGCAGTACTTC. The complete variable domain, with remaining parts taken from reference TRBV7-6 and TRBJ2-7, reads GAGVSQSPRYKVTKRGQDVALRCDPISGHVSLYWYRQALGQGPEFLTYFNYEAQQDKSGLPNDRFSAERPEGSISTLTIQRTEQRDSAMYRCASSQGLVGYEQYFGPGTRLTVT.

For the CDR3, the DNA is TGTGCCGGTGGGGCATCAGACAAAAACATTCAGTACTTC. Amino acids: CAGGASDKNIQYF. The chain uses TRBV6-1 and TRBJ2-4, with a possible D match to TRBD1 (5 bases). V lost 11 bases, J lost 3 bases, and 14 bases lay in between. Germline assignment: CDR1 MNHNS and CDR2 SASEGT. CDR3 length: 13 amino acids.

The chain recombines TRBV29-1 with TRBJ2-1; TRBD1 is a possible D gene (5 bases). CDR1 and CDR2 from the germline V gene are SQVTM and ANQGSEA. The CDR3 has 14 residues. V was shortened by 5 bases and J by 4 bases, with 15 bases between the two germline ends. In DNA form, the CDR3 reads TGCAGCGTTCCCCAGGGCGTTTGGTACAATGAGCAGTTCTTC. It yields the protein CSVPQGVWYNEQFF.

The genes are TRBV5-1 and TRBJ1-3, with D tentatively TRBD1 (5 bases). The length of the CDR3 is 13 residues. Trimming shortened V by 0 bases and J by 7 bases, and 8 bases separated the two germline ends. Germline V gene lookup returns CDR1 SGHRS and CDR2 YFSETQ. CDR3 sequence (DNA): TGCGCCAGCAGCTTGGCCGGGGGGAACACCATATATTTT. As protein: CASSLAGGNTIYF.

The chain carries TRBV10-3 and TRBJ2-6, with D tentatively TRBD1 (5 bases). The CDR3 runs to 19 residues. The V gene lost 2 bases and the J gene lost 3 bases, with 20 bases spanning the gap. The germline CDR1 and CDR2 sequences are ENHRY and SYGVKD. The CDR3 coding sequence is TGTGCCATCAGTGAGCTCCTTCAGGGCTCCGTGGGTGGGGCCAACGTCCTGACTTTC. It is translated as CAISELLQGSVGGANVLTF.

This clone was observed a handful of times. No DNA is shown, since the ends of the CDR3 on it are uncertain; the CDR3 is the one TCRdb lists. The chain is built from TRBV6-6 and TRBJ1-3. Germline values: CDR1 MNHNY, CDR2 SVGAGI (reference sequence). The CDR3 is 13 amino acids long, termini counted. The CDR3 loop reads CASSSSVGNTIYF.

The CDR3 spells CASKGGFSYEQYF. The DNA for the CDR3 is TGTGCCAGCAAGGGGGGGTTCTCCTACGAGCAGTACTTC. This rearrangement joins TRBV7-8 to TRBJ2-7; D is perhaps TRBD2 (7 bases). The germline CDR1 and CDR2 sequences are SGHVS and FQNEAQ. The CDR3 runs to 13 residues. V lost 7 bases and J 0 bases, leaving 10 bases between the germline ends.

The CDR3 coding sequence is TGTGCCAGCAGGGGACAGGGTAGTGCCTACGAGCAGTACTTC. It is translated as CASRGQGSAYEQYF. The rearrangement joins TRBV2 to TRBJ2-7; 9 bases line up with TRBD1. The CDR3 extends over 14 amino acids. J was trimmed by 2 bases and V by 6 bases; bases with no gene match: 5. The germline V gene has CDR1 SNHLY and CDR2 FYNNEI. The full variable domain, in which reference TRBV2 and TRBJ2-7 provide the parts outside the CDR3, is EPEVTQTPSHQVTQMGQEVILRCVPISNHLYFYWYRQILGQKVEFLVSFYNNEISEKSEIFDDQFSVERPDGSNFTLKIRSTKLEDSAMYFCASRGQGSAYEQYFGPGTRLTVT.

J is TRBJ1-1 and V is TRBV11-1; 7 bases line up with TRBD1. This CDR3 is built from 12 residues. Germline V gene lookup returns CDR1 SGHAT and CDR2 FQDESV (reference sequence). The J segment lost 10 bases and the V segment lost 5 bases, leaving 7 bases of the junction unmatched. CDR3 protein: CASSRDRGRAFF. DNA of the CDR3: TGTGCCAGCAGCCGGGACAGAGGTAGAGCTTTCTTT.

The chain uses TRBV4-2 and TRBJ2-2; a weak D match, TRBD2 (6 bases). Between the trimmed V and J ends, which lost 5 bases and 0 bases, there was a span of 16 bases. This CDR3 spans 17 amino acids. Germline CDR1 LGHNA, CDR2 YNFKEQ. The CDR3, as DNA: TGTGCCAGCAGCACCCGACTAGGTCGAACGAACACCGGGGAGCTGTTTTTT. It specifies CASSTRLGRTNTGELFF.

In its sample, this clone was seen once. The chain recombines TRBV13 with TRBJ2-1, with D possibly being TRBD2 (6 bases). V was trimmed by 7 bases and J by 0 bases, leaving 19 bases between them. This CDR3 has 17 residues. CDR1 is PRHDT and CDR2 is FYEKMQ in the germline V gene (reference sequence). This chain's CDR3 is CASTRLGRGNSYNEQFF. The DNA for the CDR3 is TGTGCCAGCACCAGGTTGGGTCGGGGGAACTCCTACAATGAGCAGTTCTTC.

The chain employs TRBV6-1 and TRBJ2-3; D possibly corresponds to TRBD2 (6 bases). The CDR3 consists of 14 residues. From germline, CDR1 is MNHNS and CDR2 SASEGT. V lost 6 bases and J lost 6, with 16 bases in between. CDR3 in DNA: TGTGCCAGCAGCCTGGGACTCCCGGGGGATACGCAGTATTTT. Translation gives CASSLGLPGDTQYF.

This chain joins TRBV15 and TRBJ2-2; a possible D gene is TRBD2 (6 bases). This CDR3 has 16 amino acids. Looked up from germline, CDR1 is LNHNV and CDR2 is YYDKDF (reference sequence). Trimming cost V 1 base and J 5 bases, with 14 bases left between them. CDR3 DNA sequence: TGTGCCACCAGCAGAGCTTCGGGGGTTGGAACCGGGGAGCTGTTTTTT. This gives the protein CATSRASGVGTGELFF.

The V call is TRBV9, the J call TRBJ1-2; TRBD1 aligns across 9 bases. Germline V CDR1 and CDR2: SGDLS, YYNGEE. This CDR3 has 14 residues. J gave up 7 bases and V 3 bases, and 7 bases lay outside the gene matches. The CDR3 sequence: CASSDTGGAVGYTF. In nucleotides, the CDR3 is TGTGCCAGCAGCGACACAGGGGGCGCGGTTGGCTACACCTTC. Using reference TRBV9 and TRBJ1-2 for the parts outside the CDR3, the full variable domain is DSGVTQTPKHLITATGQRVTLRCSPRSGDLSVYWYQQSLDQGLQFLIQYYNGEERAKGNILERFSAQQFPDLHSELNLSSLELGDSALYFCASSDTGGAVGYTFGSGTRLTVV.

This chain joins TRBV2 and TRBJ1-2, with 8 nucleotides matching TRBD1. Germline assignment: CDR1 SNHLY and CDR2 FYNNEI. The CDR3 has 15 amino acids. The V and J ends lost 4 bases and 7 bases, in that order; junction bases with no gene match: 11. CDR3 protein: CASSGPSGGFGGYTF. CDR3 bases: TGTGCCAGCAGTGGACCCTCAGGGGGCTTTGGTGGCTACACCTTC.

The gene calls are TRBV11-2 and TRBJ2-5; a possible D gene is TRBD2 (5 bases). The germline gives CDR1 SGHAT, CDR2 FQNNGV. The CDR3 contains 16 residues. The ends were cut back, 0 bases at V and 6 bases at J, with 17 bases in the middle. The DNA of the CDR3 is TGTGCCAGCAGCTTAGATGCGGCGGGCCTTGGGCAGACCCAGTACTTC. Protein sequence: CASSLDAAGLGQTQYF.

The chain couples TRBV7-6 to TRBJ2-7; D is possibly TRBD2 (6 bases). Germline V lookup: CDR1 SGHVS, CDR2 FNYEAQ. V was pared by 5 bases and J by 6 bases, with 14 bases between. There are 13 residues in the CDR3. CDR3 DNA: TGTGCCAGCAGCCCGCGGGATTTGTCCGAGCAGTACTTC. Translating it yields CASSPRDLSEQYF.

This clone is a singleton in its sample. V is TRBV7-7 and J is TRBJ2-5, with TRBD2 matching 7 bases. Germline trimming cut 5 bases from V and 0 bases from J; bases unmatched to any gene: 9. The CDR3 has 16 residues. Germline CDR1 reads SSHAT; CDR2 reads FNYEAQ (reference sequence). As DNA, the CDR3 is TGTGCCAGCAGCCCAATGGTCCGGGGGGACCAAGAGACCCAGTACTTC. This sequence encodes CASSPMVRGDQETQYF.

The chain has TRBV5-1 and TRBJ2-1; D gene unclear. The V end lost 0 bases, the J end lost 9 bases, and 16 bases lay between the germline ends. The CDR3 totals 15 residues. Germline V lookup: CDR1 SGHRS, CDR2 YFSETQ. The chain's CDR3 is CASSLAQNRLGEQFF. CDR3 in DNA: TGCGCCAGCAGCTTGGCCCAGAACCGTCTTGGTGAGCAGTTCTTC.

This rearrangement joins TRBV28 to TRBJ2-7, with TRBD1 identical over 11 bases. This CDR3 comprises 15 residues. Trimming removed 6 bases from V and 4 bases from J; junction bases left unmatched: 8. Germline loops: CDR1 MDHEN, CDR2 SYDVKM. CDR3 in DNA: TGTGCCAGCAGGAACCCGGGACAGGGGGTATACGAGCAGTACTTC. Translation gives CASRNPGQGVYEQYF.